A selection of T cell receptor beta chains follows, all from one sample in a study of blood T cell repertoires in COVID-19. Measured with immunoSEQ multiplex PCR; TCRdb has only the in-frame clones, and not every one. The sample includes 450,000 or so clones, around 90% of them seen just once. The sample taken for sequencing was peripheral blood. These receptors were collected from a man between 18 and 35 years old with COVID-19, enrolled during active disease. The CDR3 runs from the conserved cysteine through the conserved F or W. The order of the fields is clone size, J gene, D gene, V gene, CDR3 protein, CDR3 DNA. A D gene is named only where the DNA matches it firmly. The listing skips clone size in some rows; elsewhere it reads once, few, many or a size class.

once	TRBJ2-1	TRBD2	TRBV30	CAWSGSSGRAGEQFF	TGTGCCTGGAGTGGATCTAGCGGGAGGGCTGGGGAGCAGTTCTTC
once	TRBJ2-4	TRBD2	TRBV10-3	CAISESTLASGSLAKNIQYF	TGTGCCATCAGTGAGTCGACTTTGGCTAGCGGGAGTCTAGCCAAAAACATTCAGTACTTC
-	TRBJ2-3	TRBD1	TRBV29-1	CSVEARQGRATDTQYF	TGCAGCGTTGAAGCCCGACAGGGGCGGGCTACAGATACGCAGTATTTT
-	TRBJ2-7	TRBD1	TRBV29-1	CSVGDSDEQYF	TGCAGCGTTGGGGACAGCGACGAGCAGTACTTC
-	TRBJ2-1	TRBD2	TRBV7-9	CASSLGGSGNEQFF	TGTGCCAGCAGCTTAGGCGGGAGTGGTAATGAGCAGTTCTTC
-	TRBJ1-5	-	TRBV30	CAWAGQSNQPQHF	TGTGCCTGGGCAGGGCAGAGCAATCAGCCCCAGCATTTT
-	TRBJ2-3	-	TRBV3-1/TRBV3-2	CASSQAADTQYF	TGTGCCAGCAGCCAAGCCGCAGATACGCAGTATTTT
-	TRBJ1-6	-	TRBV7-8	CASSPGQLFLDSPLHF	TGTGCCAGCAGCCCCGGACAGCTTTTTCTGGATTCACCCCTCCACTTT
-	TRBJ2-7	TRBD2	TRBV7-8	CASSSFPAGGTHEQYF	TGTGCCAGCAGCTCCTTCCCAGCGGGAGGTACCCACGAGCAGTACTTC
-	TRBJ2-7	-	TRBV27	CASSLSLSPAYEQYF	TGTGCCAGCAGTTTATCTCTCTCCCCGGCCTACGAGCAGTACTTC
-	TRBJ1-1	TRBD1	TRBV5-1	CASSPTRTGSFNTEAFF	TGCGCCAGCAGCCCGACTAGGACAGGGAGTTTTAACACTGAAGCTTTCTTT
-	TRBJ2-5	-	TRBV6-5	CASSYGGQGQETQYF	TGTGCCAGCAGTTACGGGGGCCAGGGACAAGAGACCCAGTACTTC
-	TRBJ2-2	-	TRBV18	CASSPRGTTTGELFF	TGTGCCAGCTCACCGAGGGGGACCACCACCGGGGAGCTGTTTTTT
-	TRBJ2-4	-	TRBV3-1/TRBV3-2	CASSHREGPRGGPVLKNIQYF	TGTGCCAGCAGCCATAGGGAGGGGCCCCGTGGGGGCCCCGTACTGAAAAACATTCAGTACTTC
-	TRBJ1-6	-	TRBV27	CASSPHNSPLHF	TGTGCCAGCAGCCCTCATAATTCACCCCTCCACTTT
-	TRBJ2-7	TRBD2	TRBV6-1	CASSELGLASYEQYF	TGTGCCAGCAGTGAATTAGGACTAGCGAGCTACGAGCAGTACTTC
-	TRBJ2-5	TRBD2	TRBV19	CASSMRRPGGGETQYF	TGTGCCAGTAGTATGCGTCGTCCGGGGGGAGGGGAGACCCAGTACTTC
-	TRBJ2-1	-	TRBV5-1	CASSLVGLGRNEQFF	TGCGCCAGCAGCTTGGTGGGACTTGGCCGCAATGAGCAGTTCTTC
once	TRBJ2-7	-	TRBV20-1	CSASQSHEQYF	TGCAGTGCTTCCCAATCCCACGAGCAGTACTTC
-	TRBJ2-1	-	TRBV7-9	CASSLTGPYNEQFF	TGTGCCAGCAGCCTCACAGGTCCCTACAATGAGCAGTTCTTC
-	TRBJ2-5	-	TRBV3-1/TRBV3-2	CASSPPGRPETQYF	TGTGCCAGCAGCCCACCGGGGAGGCCAGAGACCCAGTACTTC
-	TRBJ1-5	TRBD1	TRBV30	CAWSETGDDQPQHF	TGTGCCTGGAGTGAGACAGGGGATGATCAGCCCCAGCATTTT
few	TRBJ2-7	-	TRBV3-1/TRBV3-2	CASSPGTFLFEQYF	TGTGCCAGCAGCCCCGGGACATTCCTTTTCGAGCAGTACTTC
once	TRBJ2-5	TRBD2	TRBV11-2	CASSSGGGFIETQYF	TGTGCCAGCAGCTCCGGGGGGGGGTTTATAGAGACCCAGTACTTC
-	TRBJ2-5	TRBD2	TRBV6-6	CASSYLAGSEETQYF	TGTGCCAGCAGTTATCTAGCGGGGAGCGAAGAGACCCAGTACTTC
-	TRBJ1-1	-	TRBV27	CASSLSTTMNTEAFF	TGTGCCAGCAGTTTATCCACTACCATGAACACTGAAGCTTTCTTT
-	TRBJ1-6	-	TRBV4-2	CASSQPRSGTIFGESPLHF	TGTGCCAGCAGCCAGCCCAGAAGCGGGACGATTTTTGGAGAATCACCCCTCCACTTT
once	TRBJ2-7	TRBD2	TRBV5-4	CASSSGGLAQTSSYEQYF	TGTGCCAGCAGCTCGGGGGGACTGGCTCAAACGAGCTCCTACGAGCAGTACTTC
-	TRBJ1-6	-	TRBV19	CASTPSYNSPLHF	TGTGCCAGTACTCCCTCCTATAATTCACCCCTCCACTTT
-	TRBJ1-1	TRBD1	TRBV11-3	CASSLEGVRYGRGLAFF	TGTGCCAGCAGCTTAGAAGGTGTTCGATACGGCAGGGGGTTAGCTTTCTTT
-	TRBJ2-2	-	TRBV6-4	CASSDSQGNTGELFF	TGTGCCAGCAGTGACTCTCAGGGGAACACCGGGGAGCTGTTTTTT
-	TRBJ2-7	-	TRBV9	CASSVGASYEQYF	TGTGCCAGCAGCGTAGGTGCGAGCTACGAGCAGTACTTC
-	TRBJ2-7	TRBD2	TRBV4-1	CASSQEWRTSDTYEQYF	TGCGCCAGCAGCCAAGAGTGGCGGACTAGTGATACCTACGAGCAGTACTTC
-	TRBJ1-1	-	TRBV2	CASIDGGMTEAFF	TGTGCCAGCATCGACGGAGGAATGACTGAAGCTTTCTTT
-	TRBJ2-1	-	TRBV7-2	CASSLVAQGSEQFF	TGTGCCAGCAGCTTAGTAGCCCAGGGGTCTGAGCAGTTCTTC
-	TRBJ1-2	TRBD1	TRBV5-1	CASSFGQGNPNGYTF	TGCGCCAGCAGCTTTGGACAGGGGAATCCAAATGGCTACACCTTC
once	TRBJ1-1	-	TRBV6-1	CASSEVFLSAAEAFF	TGTGCCAGCAGTGAAGTCTTTCTCTCGGCGGCTGAAGCTTTCTTT
-	TRBJ2-5	TRBD2	TRBV5-4	CASSLATSGGQETQYF	TGTGCCAGCAGCTTGGCCACTAGCGGGGGCCAAGAGACCCAGTACTTC
few	TRBJ1-3	TRBD1	TRBV7-9	CASSPGTGSGNTIYF	TGTGCCAGCAGCCCGGGGACAGGGTCAGGAAACACCATATATTTT
once	TRBJ2-7	TRBD1	TRBV6-6	CACSDRAHEQYF	TGTGCCTGCTCGGACAGGGCACACGAGCAGTACTTC
-	TRBJ1-4	TRBD1	TRBV19	CASSTTGAWEKLFF	TGTGCCAGTAGTACCACAGGGGCTTGGGAAAAACTGTTTTTT
-	TRBJ2-2	-	TRBV11-3	CASSLGLNTGELFF	TGTGCCAGCAGCTTAGGTCTGAACACCGGGGAGCTGTTTTTT
once	TRBJ1-4	-	TRBV2	CASSPHPGVTNEKLFF	TGTGCCAGCAGTCCACACCCAGGGGTAACTAATGAAAAACTGTTTTTT
-	TRBJ2-7	-	TRBV10-2	CASSERIWQTSGLAEQYF	TGCGCCAGCAGTGAGAGAATCTGGCAGACGTCTGGGCTGGCCGAGCAGTACTTC
-	TRBJ1-3	-	TRBV19	CASRNTGTPAYTIYF	TGTGCCAGTAGAAACACCGGGACTCCAGCGTACACCATATATTTT
once	TRBJ2-2	TRBD1	TRBV18	CASSSDRGSTGELFF	TGTGCCAGCTCATCCGACAGGGGAAGCACCGGGGAGCTGTTTTTT
-	TRBJ1-5	-	TRBV2	CASSAFGQSNQPQHF	TGTGCCAGCAGTGCTTTTGGACAGAGCAATCAGCCCCAGCATTTT
-	TRBJ2-4	-	TRBV7-9	CASSLDRLAKNIQYF	TGTGCCAGCAGTCTTGACAGACTAGCCAAAAACATTCAGTACTTC
-	TRBJ1-5	TRBD1	TRBV7-6	CASSLQGAGQPQHF	TGTGCCAGCAGCCTACAGGGGGCCGGTCAGCCCCAGCATTTT
few	TRBJ1-6	-	TRBV3-1/TRBV3-2	CASSQVHNSPLHF	TGTGCCAGCAGCCAAGTACACAATTCACCCCTCCACTTT
once	TRBJ1-1	-	TRBV7-9	CASSLEAGNTEAFF	TGTGCCAGCAGCTTAGAGGCAGGGAACACTGAAGCTTTCTTT
-	TRBJ2-2	-	TRBV7-2	CASSLDTARSVTGELFF	TGTGCCAGCAGCTTAGATACAGCCCGAAGTGTAACCGGGGAGCTGTTTTTT
-	TRBJ2-3	TRBD2	TRBV4-2	CASSQEGLAGEDTQYF	TGTGCCAGCAGCCAAGAGGGACTAGCGGGAGAAGATACGCAGTATTTT
-	TRBJ1-1	TRBD1	TRBV2	CASSEGQGAFGAFF	TGTGCCAGCAGTGAGGGGCAGGGGGCTTTCGGTGCTTTCTTT
few	TRBJ2-2	-	TRBV7-3	CASSLSGTGELFF	TGTGCCAGCAGCTTAAGCGGCACCGGGGAGCTGTTTTTT
-	TRBJ1-5	-	TRBV15	CATSRAGSNQPQHF	TGTGCCACCAGCAGAGCAGGGAGCAATCAGCCCCAGCATTTT
few	TRBJ2-1	TRBD2	TRBV2	CASSDSGISYNEQFF	TGTGCCAGCAGTGATAGCGGGATTTCCTACAATGAGCAGTTCTTC
once	TRBJ1-1	TRBD1	TRBV11-2	CASSPGTELNTEAFF	TGTGCCAGCAGCCCCGGGACAGAGCTGAACACTGAAGCTTTCTTT
-	TRBJ1-2	TRBD1	TRBV9	CASSAPDRGNYGYTF	TGTGCCAGCAGCGCGCCCGACAGGGGTAACTATGGCTACACCTTC
once	TRBJ2-4	TRBD2	TRBV11-2	CASSPKGLAGGPKNIQYF	TGTGCCAGCAGTCCGAAGGGGCTAGCGGGAGGGCCCAAAAACATTCAGTACTTC